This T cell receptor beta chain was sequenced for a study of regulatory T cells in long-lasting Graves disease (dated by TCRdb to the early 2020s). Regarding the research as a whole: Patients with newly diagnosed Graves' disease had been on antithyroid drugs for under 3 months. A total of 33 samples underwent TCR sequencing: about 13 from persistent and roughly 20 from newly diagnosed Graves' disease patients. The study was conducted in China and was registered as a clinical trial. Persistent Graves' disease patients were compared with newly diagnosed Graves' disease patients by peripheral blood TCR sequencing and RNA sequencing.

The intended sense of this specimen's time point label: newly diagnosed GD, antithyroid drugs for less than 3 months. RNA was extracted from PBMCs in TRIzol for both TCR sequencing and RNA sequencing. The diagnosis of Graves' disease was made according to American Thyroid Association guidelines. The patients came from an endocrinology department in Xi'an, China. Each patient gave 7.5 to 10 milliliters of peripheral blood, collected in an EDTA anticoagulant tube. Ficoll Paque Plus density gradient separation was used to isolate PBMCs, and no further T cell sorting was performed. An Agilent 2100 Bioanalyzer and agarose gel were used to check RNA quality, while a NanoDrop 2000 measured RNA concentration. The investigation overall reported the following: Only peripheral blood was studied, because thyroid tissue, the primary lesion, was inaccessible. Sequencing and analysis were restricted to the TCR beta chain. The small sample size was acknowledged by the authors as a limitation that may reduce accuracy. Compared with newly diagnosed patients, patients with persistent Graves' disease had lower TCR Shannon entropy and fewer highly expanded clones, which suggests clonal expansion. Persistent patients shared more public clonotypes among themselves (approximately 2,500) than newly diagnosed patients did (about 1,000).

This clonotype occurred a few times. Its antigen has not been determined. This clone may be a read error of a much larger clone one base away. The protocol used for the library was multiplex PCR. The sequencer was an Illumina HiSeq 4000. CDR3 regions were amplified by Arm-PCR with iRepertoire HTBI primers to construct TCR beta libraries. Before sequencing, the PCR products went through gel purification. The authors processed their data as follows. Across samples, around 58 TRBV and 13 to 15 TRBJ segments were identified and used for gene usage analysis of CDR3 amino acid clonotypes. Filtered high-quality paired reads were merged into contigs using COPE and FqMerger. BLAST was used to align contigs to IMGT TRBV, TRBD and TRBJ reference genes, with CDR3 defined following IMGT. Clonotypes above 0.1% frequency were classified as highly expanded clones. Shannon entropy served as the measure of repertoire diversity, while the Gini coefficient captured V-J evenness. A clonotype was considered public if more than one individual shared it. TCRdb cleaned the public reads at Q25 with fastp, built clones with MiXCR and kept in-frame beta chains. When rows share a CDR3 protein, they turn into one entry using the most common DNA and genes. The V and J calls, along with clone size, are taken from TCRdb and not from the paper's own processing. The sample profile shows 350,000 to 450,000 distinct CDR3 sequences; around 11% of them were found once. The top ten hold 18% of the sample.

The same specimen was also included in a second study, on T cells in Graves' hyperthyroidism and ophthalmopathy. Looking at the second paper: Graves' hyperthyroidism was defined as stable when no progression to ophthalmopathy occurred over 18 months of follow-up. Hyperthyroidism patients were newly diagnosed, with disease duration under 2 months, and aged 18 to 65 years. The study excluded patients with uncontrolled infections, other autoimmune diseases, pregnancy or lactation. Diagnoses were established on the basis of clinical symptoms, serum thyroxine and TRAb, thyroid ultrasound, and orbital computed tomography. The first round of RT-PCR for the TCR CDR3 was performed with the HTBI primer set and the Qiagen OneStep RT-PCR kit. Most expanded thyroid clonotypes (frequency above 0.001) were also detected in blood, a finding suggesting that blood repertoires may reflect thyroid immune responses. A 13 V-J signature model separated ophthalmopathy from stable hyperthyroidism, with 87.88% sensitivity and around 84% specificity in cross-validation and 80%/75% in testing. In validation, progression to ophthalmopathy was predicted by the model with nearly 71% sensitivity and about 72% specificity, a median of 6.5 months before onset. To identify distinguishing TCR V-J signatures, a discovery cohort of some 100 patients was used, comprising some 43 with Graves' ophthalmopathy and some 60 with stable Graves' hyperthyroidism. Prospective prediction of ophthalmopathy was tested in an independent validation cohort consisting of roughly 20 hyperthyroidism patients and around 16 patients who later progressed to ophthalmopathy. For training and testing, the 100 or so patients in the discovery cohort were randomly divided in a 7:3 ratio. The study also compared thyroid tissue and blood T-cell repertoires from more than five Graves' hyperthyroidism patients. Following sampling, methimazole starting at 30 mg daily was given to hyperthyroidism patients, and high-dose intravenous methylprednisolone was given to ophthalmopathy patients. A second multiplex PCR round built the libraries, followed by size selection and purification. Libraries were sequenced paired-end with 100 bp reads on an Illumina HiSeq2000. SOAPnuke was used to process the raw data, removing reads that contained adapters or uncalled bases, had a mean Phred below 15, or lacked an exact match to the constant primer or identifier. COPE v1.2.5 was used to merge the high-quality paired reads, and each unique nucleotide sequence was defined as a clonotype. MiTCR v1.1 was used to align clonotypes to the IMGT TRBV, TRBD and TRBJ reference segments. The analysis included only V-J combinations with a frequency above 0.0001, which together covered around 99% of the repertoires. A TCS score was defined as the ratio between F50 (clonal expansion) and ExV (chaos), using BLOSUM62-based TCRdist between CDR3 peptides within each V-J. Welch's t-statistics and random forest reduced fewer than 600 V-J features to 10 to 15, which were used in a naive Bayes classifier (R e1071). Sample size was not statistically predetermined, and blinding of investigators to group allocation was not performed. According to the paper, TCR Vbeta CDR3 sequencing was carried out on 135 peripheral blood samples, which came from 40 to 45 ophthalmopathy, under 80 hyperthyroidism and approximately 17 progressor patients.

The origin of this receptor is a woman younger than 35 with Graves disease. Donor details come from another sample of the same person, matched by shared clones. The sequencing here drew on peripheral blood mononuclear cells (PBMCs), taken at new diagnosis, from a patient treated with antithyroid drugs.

DNA sequence: TGTGCCAGCAGCCCCAGGGTGAATCAGCCCCAGCATTTT. Translated, it reads CASSPRVNQPQHF. The rearrangement joined TRBV7-2 to TRBJ1-5, and TRBD1 may be the D gene, going by 5 matching bases. The CDR3 goes from the cysteine to the phenylalanine over 13 residues. The retained sequence is limited to the CDR3, 39 bases, with the frame set at the first base. Relative to germline, V is 5 bases shorter and J is 4 bases shorter, with 9 bases between their ends. In the germline V gene, CDR1 corresponds to SGHTA and CDR2 to FQGNSA.